This T cell receptor beta chain was retrieved from a study of T cell repertoires in cytomegalovirus infection. The germline V gene has CDR1 DFQATT and CDR2 SNEGSKA (reference sequence). V trimming: 1 base; J trimming: 9 bases; junction bases outside the gene matches: 18. The CDR3 loop spans 20 amino acids. TCRdb fed the reads into MiXCR, producing one record per CDR3 protein. Here the sample spans about 230,000 distinct CDR3 sequences, 22% being singletons. Input material: CD8+ T cells from PBMCs. The receptor's source is a human donor in good health (CMV status not recorded). Some clones in this sample may be carry-over from other donors' samples. This chain links TRBV20-1 with TRBJ2-1; TRBD2 agrees at 16 bases. The CDR3 region is CSARGLTGTSGGGVAGEQFF. The CDR3 DNA is TGCAGTGCTAGAGGACTTACCGGGACTAGCGGGGGGGGGGTGGCGGGTGAGCAGTTCTTC.